This TCR beta chain is from a study of cytotoxic CD8 clonotypes in ibrutinib-treated CLL. Study details: The group held about 11 relapsed/refractory and about 15 treatment-naive patients, with roughly 17 IGHV unmutated. Partial responses totalled around 25 and complete responses 2; after median approximately 74 months, roughly 14 remained remitted and around twelve progressed. Study outcomes and limitations: Public clonotypes, rarely seen, contracted or held steady on treatment. Pretreatment clonality was elevated relative to age-matched healthy donors and paralleled circulating CD8+ T-cell counts.

Using immunoSEQ multiplex PCR, the repertoire was profiled, and TCRdb retains in-frame clones only, with some absent. The sample holds roughly 180,000 clones; about 72% are singletons and the top ten take 10% to 15%. As for this clone: Its antigen is undetermined.

Germline V gives CDR1 LNHDA, CDR2 SQIVND (reference sequence). With 3 bases clipped from V and 3 bases from J, the junction kept 1 base outside the gene matches. The CDR3 has 14 residues. This chain uses TRBV19 with TRBJ2-1; 8 bases agree with TRBD2. The input for sequencing was PBMCs, taken after 24 months of ibrutinib treatment. The source of this sequence is a human donor with chronic lymphocytic leukemia. Here the CDR3 DNA reads TGTGCCAGTAGTATGGGACTAGACTACAATGAGCAGTTCTTC. It is translated as CASSMGLDYNEQFF.